Reported below is one TCR beta chain. Assay used: immunoSEQ multiplex PCR; TCRdb lists only in-frame clones, some missing. Of 45,000 or so clones in the sample, roughly 90% are singletons; the top ten hold 22%. This sample is drawn from a study of control samples from healthy donors and cancer patients. The TCR was taken from a woman aged 40-49 years with head and neck cancer. The sequencing input was PBMCs.

CDR3: CASSQDENTEAFF. As DNA, the CDR3 is TGTGCCAGCAGCCAGGACGAGAACACTGAAGCTTTCTTT. The chain has TRBV11-2 and TRBJ1-1; D gene unclear. The CDR3 extends over 13 amino acids. The germline CDR1 and CDR2 sequences are SGHAT and FQNNGV. With 5 bases removed from V and 1 base from J, the gap between germline ends came to 8 bases.